This entry concerns a single T cell receptor beta chain. Its antigen is not identified. Both 60 Vbeta primers and 13 Jbeta primers went into the PCR. Sequencing was performed with immunoSEQ multiplex PCR; in TCRdb, only in-frame clones are kept and a portion is missing. Here the sample spans nearly 95,000 clones, about four fifths being singletons. The sample is drawn from a study of cytomegalovirus exposure and HLA in healthy donors. The length of the CDR3 is 14 residues. V was shortened by 2 bases and J by 4 bases, with 10 bases between the two germline ends. Per germline, CDR1 SGHTA and CDR2 FQGNSA. Findings of the study overall: It was approximately 150 TCR beta chains that were listed as cytomegalovirus-associated. Earlier analysis yielded a pattern in which most TCR beta V segments were productive about 90% or about 30% of the time. It was in a later analysis that TCR association rates were seen to vary by HLA locus, highest for DRB1 and lowest for HLA-C. In vitro experiments confirmed that three CMV-associated chains were specific for CMV antigens.

This TCR was recovered from a woman between 40 and 55 years old in good health and CMV-seronegative. This chain connects TRBV7-2 to TRBJ2-3, with D possibly matching TRBD2 (5 bases). Sequencing was done on a sample of PBMCs. The CDR3 sequence: CASSLFGVADTQYF. The CDR3 nucleotides are TGTGCCAGCAGCTTATTCGGGGTAGCAGATACGCAGTATTTT.